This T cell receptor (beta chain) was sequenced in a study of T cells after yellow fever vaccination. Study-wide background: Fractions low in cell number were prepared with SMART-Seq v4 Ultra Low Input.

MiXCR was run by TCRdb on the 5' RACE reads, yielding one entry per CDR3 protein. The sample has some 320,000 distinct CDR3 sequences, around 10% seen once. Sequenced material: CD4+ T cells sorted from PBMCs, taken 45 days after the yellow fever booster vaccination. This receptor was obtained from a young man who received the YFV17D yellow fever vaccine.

The CDR3 reads CAISESGQDNQPQHF. Here the CDR3 DNA reads TGTGCCATCAGTGAGTCGGGACAGGACAATCAGCCCCAGCATTTT. This chain joins TRBV10-3 and TRBJ1-5; the match to TRBD1 covers 8 bases. V shed 0 bases, J shed 3 bases, and the junction held 1 base outside the gene matches. Germline V gives CDR1 ENHRY, CDR2 SYGVKD. The CDR3 is 15 amino acids.